A selection of T cell receptor beta chains follows, all from one sample in a study of blood T cell repertoires in COVID-19. TCRdb's copy holds only in-frame clones and misses some; the assay was immunoSEQ multiplex PCR. The table records roughly 230,000 clones, around 82% of them present only once. Input material: peripheral blood. These TCRs come from a man aged 40-50 years with active or convalescent COVID-19. Both conserved end residues are part of each CDR3. The order of the fields is V gene, J gene, D gene, clone size, CDR3 DNA, CDR3 protein. D genes are given only for firm matches. Only some rows state a clone size, as once, few, many or a class for expanded clones.

V: TRBV5-1; J: TRBJ1-2; D: NA; size: NA; DNA: TGCGCCAGCAGCTTAACAGAAAGCTATGGCTACACCTTC; CDR3: CASSLTESYGYTF
V: TRBV5-4; J: TRBJ2-1; D: TRBD2; size: few; DNA: TGTGCCAGCAGCTTGGTTCTAGCGGGGGCCCACTCCGAGTTCTTC; CDR3: CASSLVLAGAHSEFF
V: TRBV9; J: TRBJ1-1; D: NA; size: NA; DNA: TGTGCCAGCAGCGACTGGGAGGGCACTGAAGCTTTCTTT; CDR3: CASSDWEGTEAFF
V: TRBV4-2; J: TRBJ1-4; D: TRBD1; size: NA; DNA: TGTGCCAGCAGCCAAGGACAGGGCCTACCTCCGAAACTGTTTTTT; CDR3: CASSQGQGLPPKLFF
V: TRBV6-5; J: TRBJ2-7; D: TRBD1; size: NA; DNA: TGTGCCAGCAGTTACTCGTTCAAGGACTTCACAGGGGGGCAGTACTTC; CDR3: CASSYSFKDFTGGQYF
V: TRBV4-3; J: TRBJ1-3; D: NA; size: NA; DNA: TGCGCCAGCAGCCAAGTACCGCGGAGCACCATATATTTT; CDR3: CASSQVPRSTIYF
V: TRBV24-1; J: TRBJ1-5; D: NA; size: NA; DNA: TGTGCCACCAGTGACCCAGGGGCAGGGCAGCCCCAGCATTTT; CDR3: CATSDPGAGQPQHF
V: TRBV6-5; J: TRBJ1-1; D: NA; size: NA; DNA: TGTGCCAGCAGTTACTCCTCGGTTCTGAACACTGAAGCTTTCTTT; CDR3: CASSYSSVLNTEAFF
V: TRBV27; J: TRBJ1-4; D: NA; size: few; DNA: TGTGCCAGCAGTTTACGCGGGAATGAAAAACTGTTTTTT; CDR3: CASSLRGNEKLFF
V: TRBV6-5; J: TRBJ1-1; D: NA; size: NA; DNA: TGTGCCAGCAGCATGTACCGGGACTTGGGGTCTGAAGCTTTCTTT; CDR3: CASSMYRDLGSEAFF
V: TRBV7-6; J: TRBJ2-7; D: NA; size: NA; DNA: TGTGCCAGCAGCTTAGGAATGGGGCAGGACGAGCAGTACTTC; CDR3: CASSLGMGQDEQYF
V: TRBV15; J: TRBJ1-1; D: TRBD1; size: NA; DNA: TGTGCCACCAGCAAGACAGGGGGCCACACTGAAGCTTTCTTT; CDR3: CATSKTGGHTEAFF
V: TRBV7-9; J: TRBJ1-4; D: NA; size: few; DNA: TGTGCCAGCAGCCCCCTTGGAAGGGGCGACGAAAAACTGTTTTTT; CDR3: CASSPLGRGDEKLFF
V: TRBV28; J: TRBJ2-1; D: NA; size: once; DNA: TGTGCCAGCAGTTTCGAGGGAGCAGGAAACAATGAGCAGTTCTTC; CDR3: CASSFEGAGNNEQFF
V: TRBV7-2; J: TRBJ2-3; D: NA; size: NA; DNA: TGTGCCAGCAGCATATCAGATACGCAGTATTTT; CDR3: CASSISDTQYF
V: TRBV14; J: TRBJ1-2; D: NA; size: NA; DNA: TGTGCCAGCAGCCCCCGACAGTTTTCGAACTATGGCTACACCTTC; CDR3: CASSPRQFSNYGYTF
V: TRBV7-9; J: TRBJ2-1; D: TRBD2; size: NA; DNA: TGTGCCAGCAGCTTAGAAGGACTAGTCAATGAGCAGTTCTTC; CDR3: CASSLEGLVNEQFF
V: TRBV7-8; J: TRBJ2-7; D: TRBD1; size: NA; DNA: TGTGCCAGCAGCTTACTACAGGGGGCGGGGAACGAGCAGTACTTC; CDR3: CASSLLQGAGNEQYF
V: TRBV13; J: TRBJ2-5; D: TRBD2; size: few; DNA: TGTGCCAGCAGCCCGGGACTAGCGGACACCCGGGAAGAGACCCAGTACTTC; CDR3: CASSPGLADTREETQYF
V: TRBV19; J: TRBJ1-5; D: TRBD1; size: NA; DNA: TGTGCCACGGGACAGGGTGGGGGGAGCAATCAGCCCCAGCATTTT; CDR3: CATGQGGGSNQPQHF
V: TRBV15; J: TRBJ1-4; D: NA; size: once; DNA: TGTGCCACCAGCAGAGATCTGGGGGGTCATGAAAAACTGTTTTTT; CDR3: CATSRDLGGHEKLFF
V: TRBV21-1; J: TRBJ1-4; D: NA; size: NA; DNA: TGTGCCAGCAGCAAAGGAACCACAGGGGGATTGGATGAAAAACTGTTTTTT; CDR3: CASSKGTTGGLDEKLFF
V: TRBV6-6; J: TRBJ2-3; D: TRBD2; size: NA; DNA: TGTGCCAATAGCGGGGGCCCGAGCACAGATACGCAGTATTTT; CDR3: CANSGGPSTDTQYF
V: TRBV4-1; J: TRBJ1-6; D: TRBD1; size: NA; DNA: TGCGCCAGCAGCCAAGGGCAGGGGGGTAATTCACCCCTCCACTTT; CDR3: CASSQGQGGNSPLHF
V: TRBV7-6; J: TRBJ1-4; D: TRBD1; size: NA; DNA: TGTGCCAGCAGCTTAGGACAGGGGAATGAAAAACTGTTTTTT; CDR3: CASSLGQGNEKLFF
V: TRBV29-1; J: TRBJ1-2; D: NA; size: few; DNA: TGCAGCGTTGTTCGGGGGTATGGCTACACCTTC; CDR3: CSVVRGYGYTF
V: TRBV19; J: TRBJ1-3; D: TRBD1; size: NA; DNA: TGTGCCAGTAGCCTAGGACAGGGCTCCGACACCATATATTTT; CDR3: CASSLGQGSDTIYF
V: TRBV29-1; J: TRBJ1-1; D: NA; size: NA; DNA: TGCAGCGTTGAATCCCTTTCCGAAGCTTTCTTT; CDR3: CSVESLSEAFF
V: TRBV4-1; J: TRBJ2-7; D: TRBD2; size: NA; DNA: TGCGCCAGCAGCCAAGTCCCGCCGCTAGCGGGAGGCCTCCACGAGCAGTACTTC; CDR3: CASSQVPPLAGGLHEQYF
V: TRBV30; J: TRBJ1-3; D: NA; size: NA; DNA: TGTGCCTGGAAGGGGCTCGGAAACACCATATATTTT; CDR3: CAWKGLGNTIYF
V: TRBV6-2/TRBV6-3; J: TRBJ2-7; D: NA; size: NA; DNA: TGTGCCAGCAGTTACGCGGGGTGGACAGGCTATAGCTACGAGCAGTACTTC; CDR3: CASSYAGWTGYSYEQYF